One sample yielded the 28 T cell receptor beta chains listed below, sequenced in a study of shared clonotypes between healthy human individuals. Naive CD8 cells lacked CD45RO and underwent positive selection for CCR7, leaving out terminally differentiated effector memory CD45RA+ cells. Clones were read by immunoSEQ multiplex PCR, and TCRdb kept only the in-frame ones, dropping some. The sample holds some 2,000,000 clones, about 94% seen once. Sequences were obtained from naive CD8+ T cells sorted from blood. Source of these receptors: a man between 18 and 29 years old in good health.

This clone was seen just once. This sequence joins TRBV30 and TRBJ1-4; possibly TRBD1 for D (5 bases). The CDR3 has 12 residues. V lost 5 bases to trimming and J lost 4 bases, with 8 bases between them. From germline, CDR1 is GTSNPN and CDR2 SVGIG (reference sequence). The chain's CDR3 is CAWDRDNEKLFF. The CDR3 DNA follows: TGTGCCTGGGACAGAGATAATGAAAAACTGTTTTTT.

The chain couples TRBV4-3 to TRBJ2-3; no definite D call. CDR3 length equals 15 residues. Germline CDR1 is LGHNA and CDR2 is YSLEER. V was pared by 4 bases and J by 0 bases, with 11 bases between. The CDR3, as DNA: TGCGCCAGCAGCCCGGCGTGGGCGAGCACAGATACGCAGTATTTT. This encodes CASSPAWASTDTQYF.

The chain has TRBV15 and TRBJ2-1; D gene ambiguous. V was clipped by 3 bases and J by 7 bases, with 10 bases between them. The CDR3 length is 13 residues. CDR1 is LNHNV and CDR2 is YYDKDF in the germline V gene (reference sequence). CDR3 residues: CATSSFRGNEQFF. The DNA for the CDR3 is TGTGCCACCAGCAGTTTCAGAGGTAATGAGCAGTTCTTC.

DNA for the CDR3: TGTGCCAGCGGGCCGACAGGGGATGGAGAGACCCAGTACTTC. Protein: CASGPTGDGETQYF. This chain connects TRBV6-6 to TRBJ2-5; 8 bases match TRBD1. Unmatched junction bases numbered 9, after V lost 8 bases and J lost 4 bases. The CDR3 length is 14 residues. Germline assignment: CDR1 MNHNY and CDR2 SVGAGI (reference sequence).

The J gene is TRBJ1-6, the V gene TRBV9, with D tentatively TRBD1 (5 bases). Germline V lookup: CDR1 SGDLS, CDR2 YYNGEE. The CDR3 loop spans 16 amino acids. Trimming took off 4 bases at V and 7 bases at J, with 18 bases between the two ends. CDR3 DNA sequence: TGTGCCAGCAGCCGCGGGGGGTCCGCCGAAAATTCACCCCTCCACTTT. As protein: CASSRGGSAENSPLHF. The full variable domain, rest sourced from reference TRBV9 and TRBJ1-6, is DSGVTQTPKHLITATGQRVTLRCSPRSGDLSVYWYQQSLDQGLQFLIQYYNGEERAKGNILERFSAQQFPDLHSELNLSSLELGDSALYFCASSRGGSAENSPLHFGNGTRLTVT.

The V and J genes are TRBV15 and TRBJ2-7, with TRBD2 identical over 10 bases. The CDR3 totals 15 residues. The germline gives CDR1 LNHNV, CDR2 YYDKDF (reference sequence). Unmatched junction bases numbered 5, after V lost 5 bases and J lost 1 base. As DNA, the CDR3 is TGTGCCACCAGCCCGCGGACTAGCGGTTCCTACGAGCAGTACTTC. Translating it yields CATSPRTSGSYEQYF.

As concerns this clone: This sample also contains other DNA sequences that code for the same CDR3. This chain uses TRBV13 with TRBJ2-5; D is possibly TRBD2 (5 bases). The germline gives CDR1 PRHDT, CDR2 FYEKMQ (reference sequence). The CDR3 has 13 amino acids. V shed 4 bases and J shed 2 bases, with 8 bases lying between them. CDR3 nucleotides: TGTGCCAGCAGCTCTGGACTGCAAGAGACCCAGTACTTC. Protein sequence: CASSSGLQETQYF. Supplemented by reference TRBV13 and TRBJ2-5, the full variable domain reads AAGVIQSPRHLIKEKRETATLKCYPIPRHDTVYWYQQGPGQDPQFLISFYEKMQSDKGSIPDRFSAQQFSDYHSELNMSSLELGDSALYFCASSSGLQETQYFGPGTRLLVL.

The chain has TRBV10-2 and TRBJ1-5; the D is unclear. The germline V gene encodes CDR1 WSHSY and CDR2 SAAADI. The V end was cut by 3 bases, the J end by 6 bases, with 12 bases between. The CDR3 has 14 residues. CDR3 region: CASSEGPYIQPQHF. CDR3 sequence (DNA): TGCGCCAGCAGTGAAGGACCGTACATTCAGCCCCAGCATTTT.

This chain links TRBV19 with TRBJ2-3; D unresolved. Trimming stripped 3 bases from V and 4 bases from J, with 8 bases between. CDR3 length: 13 residues. Germline V lookup: CDR1 LNHDA, CDR2 SQIVND (reference sequence). This chain's CDR3 is CASSIGPADTQYF. CDR3 DNA sequence: TGTGCCAGTAGTATCGGGCCCGCAGATACGCAGTATTTT. The full variable domain, completed using reference TRBV19 and TRBJ2-3, is DGGITQSPKYLFRKEGQNVTLSCEQNLNHDAMYWYRQDPGQGLRLIYYSQIVNDFQKGDIAEGYSVSREKKESFPLTVTSAQKNPTAFYLCASSIGPADTQYFGPGTRLTVL.

The chain uses TRBV6-5 and TRBJ2-5; either TRBD1 or TRBD2 may fit D (5 bases each). The V gene lost 2 bases and the J gene lost 13 bases, with 26 bases spanning the gap. The germline gives CDR1 MNHEY, CDR2 SVGAGI. The CDR3 is made up of 16 amino acids. CDR3 loop: CASSYPPREIKSRGYF. The DNA of the CDR3 is TGTGCCAGCAGTTACCCCCCGAGGGAGATCAAGAGTAGGGGGTACTTC.

CDR3 sequence: CANPKSADTQYF. CDR3 in DNA: TGCGCCAACCCAAAATCGGCAGATACGCAGTATTTT. The rearrangement links TRBV10-1 to TRBJ2-3; no clear D. Germline CDR1 WNHNN, CDR2 SYGVQD (reference sequence). The ends were cut back, 10 bases at V and 4 bases at J, with 12 bases in the middle. This CDR3 spans 12 amino acids.

This chain uses TRBV28 with TRBJ1-5; D remains unclear. CDR3 size: 11 residues. Germline CDR1 is MDHEN and CDR2 is SYDVKM. V lost 4 bases and J 11 bases, leaving 9 bases between the germline ends. CDR3 loop: CASSSLWAQHF. The CDR3 DNA reads TGTGCCAGCAGTTCCCTGTGGGCCCAGCATTTT.

The CDR3: CAISGPPGSEQFF. CDR3 in DNA: TGTGCCATCTCGGGCCCCCCGGGCAGTGAGCAGTTCTTC. The V call is TRBV6-9, the J call TRBJ2-1; D unresolved. Germline V gene lookup returns CDR1 MNHGY and CDR2 SVAAGI. This CDR3 contains 13 residues. Trimming stripped 10 bases from V and 9 bases from J, with 19 bases between.

The chain links TRBV19 to TRBJ2-1; 13 bases line up with TRBD2. The CDR3 runs to 19 residues. V lost 4 bases and J lost 2; bases outside the gene matches: 11. Germline V gene data show CDR1 as LNHDA and CDR2 as SQIVND (reference sequence). This CDR3 reads CASSTHPGTSGDAYNEQFF. The CDR3 coding sequence is TGTGCCAGTAGTACCCATCCCGGGACTAGCGGGGACGCCTACAATGAGCAGTTCTTC. The full variable domain, with the rest looked up from reference TRBV19 and TRBJ2-1, is DGGITQSPKYLFRKEGQNVTLSCEQNLNHDAMYWYRQDPGQGLRLIYYSQIVNDFQKGDIAEGYSVSREKKESFPLTVTSAQKNPTAFYLCASSTHPGTSGDAYNEQFFGPGTRLTVL.

The V and J genes are TRBV7-8 and TRBJ2-7; D ambiguous. Germline CDR1 is SGHVS and CDR2 is FQNEAQ. The V gene lost 5 bases and the J gene lost 3 bases, with 20 bases spanning the gap. The CDR3 runs to 16 residues. The CDR3 region is CASSPLARQANYEQYF. In nucleotides, the CDR3 is TGTGCCAGCAGCCCCTTGGCGCGGCAGGCCAACTACGAGCAGTACTTC. The full variable domain, its missing parts supplied by reference TRBV7-8 and TRBJ2-7, is GAGVSQSPRYKVAKRGQDVALRCDPISGHVSLFWYQQALGQGPEFLTYFQNEAQLDKSGLPSDRFFAERPEGSVSTLKIQRTQQEDSAVYLCASSPLARQANYEQYFGPGTRLTVT.

This chain uses TRBV4-1 with TRBJ2-2; no reliable D call. With 0 bases removed from V and 4 bases from J, the gap between germline ends came to 12 bases. CDR3 length: 16 amino acids. Germline loops: CDR1 MGHRA, CDR2 YSYEKL. The CDR3 here is CASSQEDPRGTGELFF. The CDR3 bases are TGCGCCAGCAGCCAAGAAGACCCTCGCGGCACCGGGGAGCTGTTTTTT.

The chain carries TRBV7-9 and TRBJ2-1, with D hard to call. CDR1 is SEHNR, CDR2 FQNEAQ, per germline (reference sequence). This CDR3 contains 12 residues. With 8 bases removed from V and 5 bases from J, the gap between germline ends came to 10 bases. Here the CDR3 reads CASEGPHNEQFF. DNA of the CDR3: TGTGCCAGCGAAGGCCCGCACAATGAGCAGTTCTTC.

The chain combines TRBV5-8 with TRBJ2-1; 7 bases fit TRBD2. CDR1 SGHTS and CDR2 YDEGEE come from the germline V gene. The CDR3 runs 17 residues. Trimming cost V 1 base and J 4 bases; bases outside gene matches: 11. CDR3 residues: CASSLFVSGYPYNEQFF. For the CDR3, the DNA is TGTGCCAGCAGCTTGTTCGTTAGCGGGTACCCGTACAATGAGCAGTTCTTC.

CDR3 bases: TGTGCCAGCAGTGAAGGACTAGTTCAGCAGTTCTTC. It specifies CASSEGLVQQFF. The gene calls are TRBV2 and TRBJ2-1, with TRBD2 as a possible D gene (6 bases). The CDR3 length is 12 residues. Germline lookup yields CDR1 SNHLY and CDR2 FYNNEI. Deletions cut 1 base from V and 11 bases from J, with 9 bases between.

The genes are TRBV10-2 and TRBJ1-1; the D is unclear. Trimming removed 6 bases from V and 1 base from J, with 12 bases in between. CDR3 length equals 14 residues. CDR1 is WSHSY and CDR2 is SAAADI in the germline V gene. In DNA form, the CDR3 reads TGCGCCAGCAGAGACATCACGTCGAACACTGAAGCTTTCTTT. It translates to CASRDITSNTEAFF.

This clone showed up just once. The chain has TRBV4-1 and TRBJ2-5; no firm D call. This CDR3 has 15 residues. Germline-derived CDR1 and CDR2 are MGHRA and YSYEKL. The V and J ends lost 0 bases and 4 bases respectively, with 12 bases between them. CDR3 sequence (DNA): TGCGCCAGCAGCCAAGACCTTTCCAGAGGAGAGACCCAGTACTTC. Protein sequence: CASSQDLSRGETQYF.

V gene TRBV2 combines with J gene TRBJ2-1; 8 positions agree with TRBD1. V lost 7 bases to trimming and J lost 5 bases; unmatched junction nucleotides: 4. Germline V lookup: CDR1 SNHLY, CDR2 FYNNEI. The CDR3 extends over 13 amino acids. CDR3 DNA: TGTGCCAGCATAGGACAGGGAAACAATGAGCAGTTCTTC. Amino acids: CASIGQGNNEQFF.

This clone turned up a few times. The DNA for the CDR3 is TGTGCCAGCAGCTTAACTAGCGGGGGCTCCTACAATGAGCAGTTCTTC. Protein product: CASSLTSGGSYNEQFF. J is TRBJ2-1 and V is TRBV7-8, with 11 bases lining up with TRBD2. The trim removed 2 bases at V and 0 bases at J, leaving 0 bases unmatched. The CDR3 consists of 16 residues. The germline V gene has CDR1 SGHVS and CDR2 FQNEAQ.

This clone has only one observation. This sequence joins TRBV7-8 and TRBJ2-7; a possible D gene is TRBD1 (6 bases). V was clipped by 5 bases and J by 7 bases, with 21 bases between them. The CDR3 loop spans 15 amino acids. The germline CDR1 and CDR2 sequences are SGHVS and FQNEAQ. CDR3 amino acids: CASSPGAGAPLEQYF. CDR3 nucleotide sequence: TGTGCCAGCAGCCCAGGGGCAGGGGCCCCTCTGGAGCAGTACTTC.

On this clone itself: The sample contains more than one DNA sequence encoding this CDR3. The rearrangement uses TRBV6-5 and TRBJ2-7; D ambiguous. This CDR3 has 13 residues. Trimming shortened V by 2 bases and J by 5 bases, and 10 bases separated the two germline ends. Germline-derived CDR1 and CDR2 are MNHEY and SVGAGI. Here the CDR3 reads CASSYLRGDEQYF. The CDR3, as DNA: TGTGCCAGCAGTTACCTTCGTGGGGACGAGCAGTACTTC.

Only one count was recorded for this clone. The chain couples TRBV19 to TRBJ2-7, with TRBD1 as a possible D gene (6 bases). Germline CDR1 and CDR2: LNHDA and SQIVND (reference sequence). V lost 9 bases and J 5 bases, leaving 26 bases between the germline ends. CDR3 length equals 16 residues. CDR3 region: CASHQPGVGTSNEQYF. Here the CDR3 DNA reads TGTGCCAGCCATCAACCAGGGGTTGGGACCTCAAACGAGCAGTACTTC.

The chain recombines TRBV20-1 with TRBJ2-7; tentative D call: TRBD2 (6 bases). V lost 4 bases, J lost 7 bases, and 11 bases lay in between. CDR1 and CDR2 from the germline V gene are DFQATT and SNEGSKA (reference sequence). The CDR3 runs to 11 residues. CDR3 amino acids: CSAKTEGEQYF. The CDR3 DNA reads as TGCAGTGCTAAGACGGAGGGAGAGCAGTACTTC.

This clone appeared a single time. This rearrangement joins TRBV5-6 to TRBJ2-7; no clear D. V shed 0 bases and J shed 4 bases, with 5 bases lying between them. The CDR3 is 12 amino acids. CDR1 and CDR2 (germline): SGHDT, YYEEEE. CDR3 residues: CASSLEAYEQYF. The CDR3 DNA reads TGTGCCAGCAGCTTGGAAGCTTACGAGCAGTACTTC.